This T cell receptor beta chain originates from a study of OX40 agonist ivuxolimab in advanced cancers. Study background: Three partial responders included one hepatocellular carcinoma patient and two cutaneous melanoma patients. General study points: Expanded clones belonging to CD8+ T cells outnumbered, on average, those of CD4+. Doses of 0.1 to 3.0 mg/kg were accompanied by clonal expansion of CD4+ and CD8+ blood T cells by week 6.

Comments on this clone: Its specificity is not known.

The CDR3 extends over 14 amino acids. The germline V and J ends were trimmed by 4 bases and 4 bases, with 13 bases remaining between them. TCRdb's table, derived via immunoSEQ multiplex PCR, lists solely in-frame clones and lacks some. Of 55,000 to 85,000 clones in the sample, 80% to 90% are singletons; the top ten hold approximately 3%. The specimen comprised CD4+ or CD8+ T cells sorted from blood, sampled in a trial of the OX40 agonist ivuxolimab. The rearrangement uses TRBV23-1 and TRBJ1-1; D remains ambiguous. TRBV23-1 is identified as an open reading frame with a role that is uncertain. This clonotype originated in an adult with an advanced solid tumor such as melanoma, head and neck, liver or kidney cancer. The CDR3 bases are TGCGCCAGCAGTCGATGGGTAGGCGGCACTGAAGCTTTCTTT. It translates to CASSRWVGGTEAFF.